This T cell receptor beta chain was retrieved from a study of blood T cell repertoires in COVID-19. Trimming cost V 2 bases and J 6 bases; bases outside gene matches: 5. The CDR3 length is 14 residues. Germline CDR1 reads MDHEN; CDR2 reads SYDVKM. The data were produced by immunoSEQ multiplex PCR, yet TCRdb's version contains in-frame clones alone and is incomplete. The sample has about 340,000 clones, 87% seen once; the top ten hold roughly 6.3%. This clone was seen just once. The sequence was collected from a woman between 50 and 59 years old with COVID-19, enrolled during active disease. The sequenced sample consisted of peripheral blood. This sequence joins TRBV28 and TRBJ1-2, with 8 bases fitting TRBD1. CDR3 coding DNA: TGTGCCAGCAGTTTAGGGCAGGGGGCCAATGGCTACACCTTC. It yields the protein CASSLGQGANGYTF.